The 5 T cell receptor beta chains listed next were all sequenced from one sample in a study of CD8+ T cells in alopecia areata. The sample's treatment: oral pan-JAK inhibitor, 5-10 mg twice daily. The authors extracted RNA and reverse transcribed it into cDNA as the sequencing template. The assay was immunoSEQ multiplex PCR, and TCRdb's table has in-frame clones only and misses some. The profile shows fewer than 150,000 clones, around four fifths of them singletons. Sequenced material: CD8+ T cells sorted from blood, taken at week 4, from a patient treated with tofacitinib. All receptors come from a human donor with alopecia areata.

The V and J genes are TRBV14 and TRBJ1-6; D unclear. This CDR3 has 13 amino acids. The germline V gene encodes CDR1 SGHDN and CDR2 FVKESK. Deletions cut 0 bases from V and 8 bases from J, with 5 bases between. CDR3: CASSQEPDSPLHF. DNA for the CDR3: TGTGCCAGCAGCCAAGAACCCGATTCACCCCTCCACTTT.

The sample holds one count of this clone. J is TRBJ2-7 and V is TRBV7-2; possibly TRBD1 for D (6 bases). V lost 5 bases and J 0 bases, leaving 11 bases between the germline ends. Germline V gene lookup returns CDR1 SGHTA and CDR2 FQGNSA. The CDR3 contains 14 residues. The CDR3 nucleotides are TGTGCCAGCAGCCAAAGACAGGTCTCCTACGAGCAGTACTTC. This codes for CASSQRQVSYEQYF.

This chain uses TRBV23-1 with TRBJ1-5, with D unresolved. TRBV23-1 is an open reading frame whose function is uncertain. This CDR3 is 12 amino acids long. V lost 4 bases and J lost 1, with 2 bases in between. The CDR3: CASSRSNQPQHF. CDR3 nucleotide sequence: TGCGCCAGCAGTCGCAGCAATCAGCCCCAGCATTTT.

This chain joins TRBV7-6 and TRBJ1-6; D remains unclear. V lost 1 base, J lost 7 bases, and 5 bases lay in between. The germline V gene encodes CDR1 SGHVS and CDR2 FNYEAQ. The CDR3 has 13 amino acids. In DNA, the CDR3 is TGTGCCAGCAGCTTAGAACTGAATTCACCCCTCCACTTT. It translates to CASSLELNSPLHF.

This clone has a single count. The genes are TRBV7-9 and TRBJ2-7; 9 bases agree with TRBD1. CDR3 length equals 14 residues. Looked up from germline, CDR1 is SEHNR and CDR2 is FQNEAQ (reference sequence). After removal of 3 bases from V and 5 bases from J, the junction contained 5 bases not matched to a gene. The CDR3 region has the DNA TGTGCCAGCAGCTTCGACCGGACAGGGGACGAGCAGTACTTC. This encodes CASSFDRTGDEQYF.